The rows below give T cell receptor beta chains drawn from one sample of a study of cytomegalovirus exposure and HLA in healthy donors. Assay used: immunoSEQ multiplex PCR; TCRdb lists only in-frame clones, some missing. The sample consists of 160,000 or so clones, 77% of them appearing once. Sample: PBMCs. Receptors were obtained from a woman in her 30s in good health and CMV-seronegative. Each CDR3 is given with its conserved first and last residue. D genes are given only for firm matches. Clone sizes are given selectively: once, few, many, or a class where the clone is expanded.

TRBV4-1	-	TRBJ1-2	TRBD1	CASSHHLRDRGRDYGYTF	TGCGCCAGCAGCCACCATCTCCGGGACAGGGGAAGGGACTATGGCTACACCTTC
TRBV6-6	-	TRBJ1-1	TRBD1	CASTHRRTGLNTEAFF	TGTGCCAGCACCCACAGGAGGACAGGGCTGAACACTGAAGCTTTCTTT
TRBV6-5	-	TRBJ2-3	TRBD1	CASRDRASTDTQYF	TGTGCCAGCAGGGACAGGGCAAGCACAGATACGCAGTATTTT
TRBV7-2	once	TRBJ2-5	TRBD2	CASSPLLAGGQRNEETQYF	TGTGCCAGCAGCCCATTGCTAGCGGGGGGGCAAAGGAATGAGGAGACCCAGTACTTC
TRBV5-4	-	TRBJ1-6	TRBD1	CASSRDSSSYNSPLHF	TGTGCCAGCAGTCGGGACAGTAGCTCCTATAATTCACCCCTCCACTTT
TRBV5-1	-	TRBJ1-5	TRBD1	CASSTGTGNQPQHF	TGCGCCAGCAGCACAGGGACAGGCAATCAGCCCCAGCATTTT
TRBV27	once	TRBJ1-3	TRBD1	CASSLRGQDNTIYF	TGTGCCAGCAGTTTACGGGGACAGGACAACACCATATATTTT
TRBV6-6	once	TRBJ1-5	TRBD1	CASSRGQGAPQHF	TGTGCCAGCAGCCGAGGACAGGGTGCGCCCCAGCATTTT
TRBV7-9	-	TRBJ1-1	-	CASSERGGGTEAFF	TGTGCCAGCAGCGAAAGGGGGGGAGGCACTGAAGCTTTCTTT
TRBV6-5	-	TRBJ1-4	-	CASSSRTPGGEKLFF	TGTGCCAGCAGTTCCCGGACCCCGGGGGGTGAAAAACTGTTTTTT
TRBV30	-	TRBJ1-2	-	CAWMVLSTRSGYTF	TGTGCCTGGATGGTCCTTTCCACCCGGAGTGGCTACACCTTC
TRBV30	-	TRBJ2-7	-	CAWSRSYEQYF	TGTGCCTGGAGTCGGTCCTACGAGCAGTACTTC
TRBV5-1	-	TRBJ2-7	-	CASSLAGQLYEQYF	TGCGCCAGCAGCTTGGCCGGACAGCTCTACGAGCAGTACTTC